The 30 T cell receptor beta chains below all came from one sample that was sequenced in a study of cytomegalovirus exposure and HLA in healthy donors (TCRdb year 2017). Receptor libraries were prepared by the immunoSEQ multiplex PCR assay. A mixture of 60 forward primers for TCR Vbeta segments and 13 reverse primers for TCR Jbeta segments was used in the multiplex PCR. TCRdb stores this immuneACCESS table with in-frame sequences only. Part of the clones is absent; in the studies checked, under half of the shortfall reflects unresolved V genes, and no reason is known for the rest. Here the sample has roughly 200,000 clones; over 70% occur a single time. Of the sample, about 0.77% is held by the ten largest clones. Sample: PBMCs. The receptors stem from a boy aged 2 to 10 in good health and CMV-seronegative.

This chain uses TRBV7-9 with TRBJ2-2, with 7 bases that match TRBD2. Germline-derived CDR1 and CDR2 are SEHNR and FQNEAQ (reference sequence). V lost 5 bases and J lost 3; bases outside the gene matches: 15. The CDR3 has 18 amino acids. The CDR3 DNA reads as TGTGCCAGCAGCCCCAGCGGGGCAGGGAACTACTACACCGGGGAGCTGTTTTTT. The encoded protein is CASSPSGAGNYYTGELFF.

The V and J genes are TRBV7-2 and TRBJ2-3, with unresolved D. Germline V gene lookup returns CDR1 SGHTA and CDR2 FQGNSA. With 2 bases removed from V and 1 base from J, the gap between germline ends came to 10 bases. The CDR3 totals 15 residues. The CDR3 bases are TGTGCCAGCAGCTTAAGCGCGGCCCGCACAGATACGCAGTATTTT. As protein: CASSLSAARTDTQYF. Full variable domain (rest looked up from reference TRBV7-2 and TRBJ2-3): GAGVSQSPSNKVTEKGKDVELRCDPISGHTALYWYRQSLGQGLEFLIYFQGNSAPDKSGLPSDRFSAERTGGSVSTLTIQRTQQEDSAVYLCASSLSAARTDTQYFGPGTRLTVL.

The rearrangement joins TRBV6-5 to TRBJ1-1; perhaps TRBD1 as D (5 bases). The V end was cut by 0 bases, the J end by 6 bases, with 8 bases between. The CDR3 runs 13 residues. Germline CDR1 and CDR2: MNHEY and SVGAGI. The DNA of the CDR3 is TGTGCCAGCAGTTACTCCGACAGCTCTGAAGCTTTCTTT. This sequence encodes CASSYSDSSEAFF.

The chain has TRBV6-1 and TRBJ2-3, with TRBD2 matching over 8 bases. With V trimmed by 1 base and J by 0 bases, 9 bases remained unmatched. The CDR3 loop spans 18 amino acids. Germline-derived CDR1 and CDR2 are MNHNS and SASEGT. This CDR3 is CASSEGLTSGASTDTQYF. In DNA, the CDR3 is TGTGCCAGCAGTGAAGGACTAACTAGCGGAGCTAGCACAGATACGCAGTATTTT.

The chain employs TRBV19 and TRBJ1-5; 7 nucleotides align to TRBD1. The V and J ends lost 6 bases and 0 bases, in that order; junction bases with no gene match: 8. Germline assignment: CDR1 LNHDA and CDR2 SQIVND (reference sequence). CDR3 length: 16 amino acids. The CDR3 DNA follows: TGTGCCAGTAGGCCGACAGGGATTTTTAGCAATCAGCCCCAGCATTTT. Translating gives CASRPTGIFSNQPQHF.

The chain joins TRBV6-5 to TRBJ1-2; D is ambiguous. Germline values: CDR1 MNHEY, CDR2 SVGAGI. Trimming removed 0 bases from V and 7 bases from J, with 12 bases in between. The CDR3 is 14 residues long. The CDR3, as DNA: TGTGCCAGCAGTTACTCGACCGGAGAGCGTGGCTACACCTTC. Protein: CASSYSTGERGYTF.

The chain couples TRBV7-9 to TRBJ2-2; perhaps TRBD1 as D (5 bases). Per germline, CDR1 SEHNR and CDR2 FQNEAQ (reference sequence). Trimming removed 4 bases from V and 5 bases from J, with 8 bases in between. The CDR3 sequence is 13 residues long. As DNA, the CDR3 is TGTGCCAGCAGCTGGGCAGGGACCGGGGAGCTGTTTTTT. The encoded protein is CASSWAGTGELFF. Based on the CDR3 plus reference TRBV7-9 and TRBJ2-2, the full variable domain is DTGVSQNPRHKITKRGQNVTFRCDPISEHNRLYWYRQTLGQGPEFLTYFQNEAQLEKSRLLSDRFSAERPKGSFSTLEIQRTEQGDSAMYLCASSWAGTGELFFGEGSRLTVL.

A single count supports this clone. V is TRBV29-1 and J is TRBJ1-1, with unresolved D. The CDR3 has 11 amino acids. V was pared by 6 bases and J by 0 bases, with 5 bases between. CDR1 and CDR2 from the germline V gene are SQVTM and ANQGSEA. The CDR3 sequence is CSVAMNTEAFF. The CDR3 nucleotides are TGCAGCGTCGCGATGAACACTGAAGCTTTCTTT.

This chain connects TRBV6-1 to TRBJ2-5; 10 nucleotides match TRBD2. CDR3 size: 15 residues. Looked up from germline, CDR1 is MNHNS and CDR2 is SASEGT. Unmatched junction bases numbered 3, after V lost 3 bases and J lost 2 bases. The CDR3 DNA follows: TGTGCCAGCAGTGATAGCGGGGGGCTACAAGAGACCCAGTACTTC. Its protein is CASSDSGGLQETQYF.

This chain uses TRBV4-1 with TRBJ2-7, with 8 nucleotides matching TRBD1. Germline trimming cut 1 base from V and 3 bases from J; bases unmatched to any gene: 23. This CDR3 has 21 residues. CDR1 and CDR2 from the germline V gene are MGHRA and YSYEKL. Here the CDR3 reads CASSQAPGQARANHFVYEQYF. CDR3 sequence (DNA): TGCGCCAGCAGCCAAGCCCCGGGACAGGCCCGGGCCAACCACTTCGTCTACGAGCAGTACTTC.

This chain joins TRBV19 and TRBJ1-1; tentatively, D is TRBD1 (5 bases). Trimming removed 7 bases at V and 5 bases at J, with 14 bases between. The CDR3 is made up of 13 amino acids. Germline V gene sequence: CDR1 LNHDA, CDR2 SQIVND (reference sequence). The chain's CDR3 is CASTPTGETEAFF. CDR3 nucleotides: TGTGCCAGTACCCCAACGGGGGAGACTGAAGCTTTCTTT.

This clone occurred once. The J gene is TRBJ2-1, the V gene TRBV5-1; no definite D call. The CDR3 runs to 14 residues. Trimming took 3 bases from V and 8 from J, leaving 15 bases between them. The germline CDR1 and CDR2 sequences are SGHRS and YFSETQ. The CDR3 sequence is CASSSAPGIHEQFF. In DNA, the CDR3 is TGCGCCAGCAGCTCGGCGCCGGGTATCCATGAGCAGTTCTTC.

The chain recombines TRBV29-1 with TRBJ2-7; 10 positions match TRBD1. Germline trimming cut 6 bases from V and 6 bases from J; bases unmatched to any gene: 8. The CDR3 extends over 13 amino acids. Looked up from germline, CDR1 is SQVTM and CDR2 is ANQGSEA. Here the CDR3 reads CSVMTGGSGEQYV. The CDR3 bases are TGCAGCGTCATGACAGGGGGCTCTGGCGAGCAGTACGTC.

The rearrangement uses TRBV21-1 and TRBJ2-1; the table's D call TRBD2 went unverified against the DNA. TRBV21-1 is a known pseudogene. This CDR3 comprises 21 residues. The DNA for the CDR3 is TGTGCCAGCAGCAAATTCGGGTTGAGGGCTCTCCGGGGAAGCTCCTACAATGAGCAGTTCTTC. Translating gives CASSKFGLRALRGSSYNEQFF.

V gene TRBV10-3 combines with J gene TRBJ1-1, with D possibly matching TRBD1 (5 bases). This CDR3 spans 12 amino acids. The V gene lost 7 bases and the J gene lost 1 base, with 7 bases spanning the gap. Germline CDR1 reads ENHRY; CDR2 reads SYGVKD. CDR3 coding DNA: TGTGCCATCACGGGGGAGAACACTGAAGCTTTCTTT. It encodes CAITGENTEAFF.

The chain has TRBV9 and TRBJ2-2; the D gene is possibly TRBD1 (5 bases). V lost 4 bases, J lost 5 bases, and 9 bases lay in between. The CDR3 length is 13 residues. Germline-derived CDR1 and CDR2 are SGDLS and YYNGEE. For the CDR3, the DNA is TGTGCCAGCAGCAAGGACACGACCGGGGAGCTGTTTTTT. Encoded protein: CASSKDTTGELFF.

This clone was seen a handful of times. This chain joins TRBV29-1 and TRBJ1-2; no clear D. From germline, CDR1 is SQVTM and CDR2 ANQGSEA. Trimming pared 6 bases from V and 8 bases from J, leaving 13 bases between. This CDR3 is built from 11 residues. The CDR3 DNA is TGCAGCGTGGCCCAGGATAACGGCTACACCTTC. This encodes CSVAQDNGYTF.

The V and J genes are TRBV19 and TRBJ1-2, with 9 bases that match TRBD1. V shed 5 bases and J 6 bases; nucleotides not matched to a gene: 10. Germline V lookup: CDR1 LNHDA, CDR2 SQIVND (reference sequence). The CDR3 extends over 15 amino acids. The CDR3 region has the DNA TGTGCCAGTAGTGCGTTGGACAGGGGTTTCGATGGCTACACCTTC. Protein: CASSALDRGFDGYTF. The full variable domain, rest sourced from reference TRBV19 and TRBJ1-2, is DGGITQSPKYLFRKEGQNVTLSCEQNLNHDAMYWYRQDPGQGLRLIYYSQIVNDFQKGDIAEGYSVSREKKESFPLTVTSAQKNPTAFYLCASSALDRGFDGYTFGSGTRLTVV.

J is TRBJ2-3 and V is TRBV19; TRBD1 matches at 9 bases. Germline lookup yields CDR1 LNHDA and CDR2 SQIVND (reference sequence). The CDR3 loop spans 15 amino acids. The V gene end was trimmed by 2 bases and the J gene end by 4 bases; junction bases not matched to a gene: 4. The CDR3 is CASSIPGQGPDTQYF. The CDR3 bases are TGTGCCAGTAGTATACCGGGACAGGGACCAGATACGCAGTATTTT.

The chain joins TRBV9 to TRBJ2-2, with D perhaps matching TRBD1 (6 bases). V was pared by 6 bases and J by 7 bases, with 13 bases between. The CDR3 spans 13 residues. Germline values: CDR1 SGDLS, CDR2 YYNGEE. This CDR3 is CASNPQGIGELFF. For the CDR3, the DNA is TGTGCCAGCAACCCTCAGGGGATCGGGGAGCTGTTTTTT.

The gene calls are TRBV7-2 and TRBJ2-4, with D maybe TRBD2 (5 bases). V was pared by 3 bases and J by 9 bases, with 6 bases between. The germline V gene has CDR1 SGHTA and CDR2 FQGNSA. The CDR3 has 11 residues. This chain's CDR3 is CASSFRGIQYF. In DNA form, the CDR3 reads TGTGCCAGCAGCTTCCGGGGCATTCAGTACTTC.

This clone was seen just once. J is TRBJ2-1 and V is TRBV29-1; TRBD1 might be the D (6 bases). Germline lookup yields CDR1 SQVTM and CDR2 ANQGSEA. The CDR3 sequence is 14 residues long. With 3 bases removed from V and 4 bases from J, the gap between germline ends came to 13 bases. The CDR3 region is CSVDSPGQYNEQFF. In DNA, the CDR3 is TGCAGCGTTGACTCCCCCGGACAGTACAATGAGCAGTTCTTC.

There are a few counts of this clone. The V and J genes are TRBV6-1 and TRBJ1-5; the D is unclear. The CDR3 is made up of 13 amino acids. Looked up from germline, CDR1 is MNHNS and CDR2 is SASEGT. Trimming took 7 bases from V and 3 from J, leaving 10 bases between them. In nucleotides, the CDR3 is TGTGCCAGCACCGAGGTTGCCAATCAGCCCCAGCATTTT. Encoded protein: CASTEVANQPQHF.

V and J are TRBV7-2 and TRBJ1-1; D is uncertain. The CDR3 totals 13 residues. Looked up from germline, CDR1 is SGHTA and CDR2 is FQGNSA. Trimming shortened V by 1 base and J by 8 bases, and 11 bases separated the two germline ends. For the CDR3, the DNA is TGTGCCAGCAGCTTAGTTACCCGGAGCGAAGCTTTCTTT. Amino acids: CASSLVTRSEAFF.

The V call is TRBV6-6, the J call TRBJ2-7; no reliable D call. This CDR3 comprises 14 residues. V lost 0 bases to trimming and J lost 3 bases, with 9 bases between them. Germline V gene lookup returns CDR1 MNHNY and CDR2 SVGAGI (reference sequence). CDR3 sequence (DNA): TGTGCCAGCAGTTACTCGATCAGTCTCTACGAGCAGTACTTC. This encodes CASSYSISLYEQYF.

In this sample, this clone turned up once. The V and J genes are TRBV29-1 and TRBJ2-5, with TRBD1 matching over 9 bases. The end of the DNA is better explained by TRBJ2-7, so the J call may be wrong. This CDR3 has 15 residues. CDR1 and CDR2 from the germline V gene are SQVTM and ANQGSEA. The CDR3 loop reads CSVRASGTGNSEQYF. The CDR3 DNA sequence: TGCAGCGTGCGGGCATCCGGGACAGGGAATTCCGAGCAGTACTTC.

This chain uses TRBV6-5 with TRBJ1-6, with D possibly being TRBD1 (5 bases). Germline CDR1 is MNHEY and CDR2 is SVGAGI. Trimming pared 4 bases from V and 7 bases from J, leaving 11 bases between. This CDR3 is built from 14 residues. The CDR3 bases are TGTGCCAGCAGTTTAACTGGACAAAATTCACCCCTCCACTTT. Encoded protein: CASSLTGQNSPLHF.

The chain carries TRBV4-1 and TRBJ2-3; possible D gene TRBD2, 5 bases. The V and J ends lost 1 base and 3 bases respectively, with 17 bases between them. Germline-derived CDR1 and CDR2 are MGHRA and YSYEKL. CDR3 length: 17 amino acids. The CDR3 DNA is TGCGCCAGCAGCCAAGGGTTAAGGGAGTATAAGACAGATACGCAGTATTTT. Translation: CASSQGLREYKTDTQYF.

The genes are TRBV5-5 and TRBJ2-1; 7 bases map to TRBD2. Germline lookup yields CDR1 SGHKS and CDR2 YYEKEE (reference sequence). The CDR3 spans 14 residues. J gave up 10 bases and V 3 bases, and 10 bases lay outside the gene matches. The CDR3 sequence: CASSYTSGLGEQFF. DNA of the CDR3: TGTGCCAGCAGCTACACCTCAGGACTAGGCGAGCAGTTCTTC.

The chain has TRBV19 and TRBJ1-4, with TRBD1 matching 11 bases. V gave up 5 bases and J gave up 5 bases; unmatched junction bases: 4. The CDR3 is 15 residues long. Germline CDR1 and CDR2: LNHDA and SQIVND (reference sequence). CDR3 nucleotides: TGTGCCAGTAGTGGCCGGGACAGGGGGAATGAAAAACTGTTTTTT. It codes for CASSGRDRGNEKLFF.